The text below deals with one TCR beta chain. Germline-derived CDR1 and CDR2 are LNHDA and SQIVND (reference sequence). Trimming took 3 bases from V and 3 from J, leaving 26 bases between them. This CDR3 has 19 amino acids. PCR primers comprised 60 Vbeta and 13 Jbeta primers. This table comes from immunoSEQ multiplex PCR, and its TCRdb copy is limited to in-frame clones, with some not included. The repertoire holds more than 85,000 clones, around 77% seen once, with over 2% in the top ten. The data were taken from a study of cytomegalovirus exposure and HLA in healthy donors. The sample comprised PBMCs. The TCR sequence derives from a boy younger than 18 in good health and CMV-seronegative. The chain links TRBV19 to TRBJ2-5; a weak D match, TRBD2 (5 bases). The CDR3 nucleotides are TGTGCCAGTAGTATTGCGCATAGGACTGCCACACCAACCGAAGAGACCCAGTACTTC. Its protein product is CASSIAHRTATPTEETQYF.